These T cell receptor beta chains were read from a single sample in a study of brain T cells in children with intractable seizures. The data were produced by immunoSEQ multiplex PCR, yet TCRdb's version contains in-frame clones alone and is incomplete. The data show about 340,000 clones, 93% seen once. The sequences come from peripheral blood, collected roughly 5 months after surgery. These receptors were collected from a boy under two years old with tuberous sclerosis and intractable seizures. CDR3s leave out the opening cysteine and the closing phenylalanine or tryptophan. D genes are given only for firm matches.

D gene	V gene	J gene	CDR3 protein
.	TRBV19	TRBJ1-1	ASSIGELGTEAF
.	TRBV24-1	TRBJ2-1	ATSDSGGTDDNEQF
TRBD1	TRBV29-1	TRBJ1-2	SVEDRGQGARGYT
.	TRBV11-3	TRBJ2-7	ASSPQRAGISYEQY
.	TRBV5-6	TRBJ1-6	ASSLTGRNNSPLH
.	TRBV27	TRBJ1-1	ASSLMVNTEAF
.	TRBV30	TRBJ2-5	AWSRDTQETQY
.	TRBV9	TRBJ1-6	ASSVGPRTNSPLH
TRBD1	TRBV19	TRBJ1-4	ATQNRGENEKLF
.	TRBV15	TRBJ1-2	ATSPGHSFGYT